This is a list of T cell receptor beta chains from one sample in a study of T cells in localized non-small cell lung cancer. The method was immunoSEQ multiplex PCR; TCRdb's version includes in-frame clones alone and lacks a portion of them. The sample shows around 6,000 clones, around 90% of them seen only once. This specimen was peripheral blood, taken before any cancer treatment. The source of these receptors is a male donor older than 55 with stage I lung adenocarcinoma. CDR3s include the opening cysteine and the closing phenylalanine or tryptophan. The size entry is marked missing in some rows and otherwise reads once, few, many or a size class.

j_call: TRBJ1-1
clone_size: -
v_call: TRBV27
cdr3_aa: CASRLTGGTEAFF

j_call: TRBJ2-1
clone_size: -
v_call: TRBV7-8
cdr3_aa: CASSLAFWQGGRSEQFF

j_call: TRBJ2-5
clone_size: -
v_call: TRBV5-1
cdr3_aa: CASSLGQQETQYF

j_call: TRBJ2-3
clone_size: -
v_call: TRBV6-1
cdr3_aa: CASSEVGDTQYF

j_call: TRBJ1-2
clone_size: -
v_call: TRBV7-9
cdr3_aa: CASSLESGVSYTF

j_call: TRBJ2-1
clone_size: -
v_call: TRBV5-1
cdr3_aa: CASSQRTSGRAADEQFF

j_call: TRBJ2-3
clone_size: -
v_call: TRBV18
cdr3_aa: CASSTTGGITDTQYF

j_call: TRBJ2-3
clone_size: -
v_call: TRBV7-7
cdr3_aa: CASSSTSGSDTQYF

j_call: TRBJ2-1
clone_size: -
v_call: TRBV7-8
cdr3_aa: CASSPWRGGSYNEQFF

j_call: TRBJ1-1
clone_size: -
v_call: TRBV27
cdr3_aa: CASSLSKSVYEAFF

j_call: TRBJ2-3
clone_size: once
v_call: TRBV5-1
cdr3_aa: CASSPRTSGGPSTDTQYF

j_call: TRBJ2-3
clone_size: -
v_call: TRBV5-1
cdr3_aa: CASNNALGAGGLDTQYF

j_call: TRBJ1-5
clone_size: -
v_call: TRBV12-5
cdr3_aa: CASGLRGPNQPQHF

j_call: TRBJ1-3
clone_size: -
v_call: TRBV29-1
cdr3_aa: CSVGTASSGNTIYF

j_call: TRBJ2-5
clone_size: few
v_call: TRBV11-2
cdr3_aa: CASSLLAGMETQYF

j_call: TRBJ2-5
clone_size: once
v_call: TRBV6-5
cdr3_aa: CASSYFLAGSQETQYF